This T cell receptor beta chain was observed in a study of spatial heterogeneity in lung cancer. In the study overall: PBMC collected at follow-up were sequenced when available, a median of approximately two years after resection. In raw reads, more than 9.5 appearances on average were recorded for each unique TCR and UMI combination.

The V and J ends lost 5 bases and 8 bases, in that order; junction bases with no gene match: 8. Germline values: CDR1 MDHEN, CDR2 SYDVKM. The CDR3 spans 16 residues. The time point denotes: blood at routine non-recurrence follow-up after resection. Sequencing covered unsorted whole RNA taken from tumor, nontumor lung or frozen PBMC. Each TCR cDNA molecule bore a unique molecular identifier. From the 5' RACE reads, TCRdb called clonotypes with MiXCR, one entry per CDR3 protein. Of over 40,000 distinct CDR3 sequences listed, roughly 12% are singletons. Material: PBMCs, obtained at follow-up. The chain joins TRBV28 to TRBJ2-1; 14 bases fit TRBD2. This sequence originates from a male donor with early-stage non-small cell lung cancer. The CDR3 DNA reads as TGTGCCAGCAGTCCTCCGGGACTAGCGGGGGCTGATGAGCAGTTCTTC. It is translated as CASSPPGLAGADEQFF.